The subject of this entry is one T cell receptor beta chain. The antigen remains undetermined. The entry originates in a study of breast tumors, draining lymph nodes, adjacent tissues. V lost 3 bases to trimming and J lost 7 bases, with 16 bases between them. This CDR3 has 15 amino acids. Germline V gene sequence: CDR1 DFQATT, CDR2 SNEGSKA (reference sequence). Axillary draining lymph nodes of breast cancer patients supplied the node samples. Findings and caveats of the study: Compared with lymph nodes, tumors were less diverse; compared with nontumor tissue, more. Luminal-like breast cancer showed significantly higher tumor–nontumor repertoire similarity than basal-like.

TCRdb redid the calling of the multiplex PCR reads with MiXCR, one entry per CDR3 protein. The data hold about 200,000 distinct CDR3 sequences, with under 35% observed a single time. The chain is built from TRBV20-1 and TRBJ1-6; TRBD1 might be the D (5 bases). This receptor was identified in a female donor with breast cancer. Some clones in this sample may be carry-over from other donors' samples. The sequenced sample consisted of axillary lymph node tissue. The CDR3 spells CSASGGIFVNSPLHF. The CDR3, as DNA: TGCAGTGCTAGTGGGGGGATTTTCGTAAATTCACCCCTCCACTTT.